This T cell receptor (delta chain) was obtained from a study of gamma-delta chains in newborns, infants, children. The wider study: Polyclonal expansion of innate γδ T cells after birth follows microbial exposure.

Trimming left V 0 bases short and J 3 bases short, with 14 bases between. CDR3 size: 16 residues. The germline CDR1 and CDR2 sequences are TSWWSYY and QGS. TCRdb called clones anew from the reads with CATT. The sample holds 10,000 to 13,000 delta-chain clones, approximately 9% seen once. Sequences were obtained from blood. The sequence came from a child who was a newborn, infant or young child, either healthy, febrile or measles-vaccinated (not recorded which). The chain employs TRDV1 and TRDJ1; D not resolved. The CDR3 loop is CALGELGDYGADKLIF. The CDR3 DNA reads TGTGCTCTTGGGGAACTCGGAGACTACGGGGCCGATAAACTCATCTTT.